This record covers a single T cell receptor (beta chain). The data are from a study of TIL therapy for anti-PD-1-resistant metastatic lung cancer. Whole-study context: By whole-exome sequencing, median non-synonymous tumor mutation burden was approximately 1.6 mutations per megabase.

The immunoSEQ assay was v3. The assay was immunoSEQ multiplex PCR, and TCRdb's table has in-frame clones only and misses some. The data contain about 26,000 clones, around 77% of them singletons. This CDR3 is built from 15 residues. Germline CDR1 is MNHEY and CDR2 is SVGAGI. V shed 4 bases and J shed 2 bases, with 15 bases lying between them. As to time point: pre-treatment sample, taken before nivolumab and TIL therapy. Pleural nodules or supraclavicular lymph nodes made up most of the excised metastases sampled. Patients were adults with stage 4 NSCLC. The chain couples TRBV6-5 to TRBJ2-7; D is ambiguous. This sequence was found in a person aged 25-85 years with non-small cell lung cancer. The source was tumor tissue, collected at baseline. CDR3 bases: TGTGCCAGCAGTTCACCGGCCCTGCGCACCTACGAGCAGTACTTC. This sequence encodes CASSSPALRTYEQYF.